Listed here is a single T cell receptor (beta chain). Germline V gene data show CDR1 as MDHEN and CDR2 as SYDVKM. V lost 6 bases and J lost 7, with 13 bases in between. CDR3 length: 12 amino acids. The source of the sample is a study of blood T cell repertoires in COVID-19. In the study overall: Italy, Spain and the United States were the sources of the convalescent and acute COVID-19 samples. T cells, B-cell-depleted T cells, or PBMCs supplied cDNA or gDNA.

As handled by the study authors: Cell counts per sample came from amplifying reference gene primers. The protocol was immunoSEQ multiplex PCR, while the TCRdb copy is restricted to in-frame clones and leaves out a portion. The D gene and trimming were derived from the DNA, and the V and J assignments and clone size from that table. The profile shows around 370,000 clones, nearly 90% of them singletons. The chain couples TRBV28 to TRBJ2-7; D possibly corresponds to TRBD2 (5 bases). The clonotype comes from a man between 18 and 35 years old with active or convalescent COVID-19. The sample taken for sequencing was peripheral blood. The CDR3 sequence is CASSSTTGEQYF. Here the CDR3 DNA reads TGTGCCAGCAGCTCAACCACGGGAGAGCAGTACTTC.